The TCR beta chain under discussion was sequenced for a study of blood T cell repertoires in COVID-19. In the original workflow: For nucleated cells, counts were estimated from reference gene primer amplification. The method was immunoSEQ multiplex PCR; TCRdb's version includes in-frame clones alone and lacks a portion of them. Clonal size and the V and J genes are those of that table, whereas D and trimming came from the DNA. This table has about 130,000 clones, about 70% appearing once. V gave up 3 bases and J gave up 3 bases, with 12 bases separating them. From germline, CDR1 is KGHSH and CDR2 LQKENI. The CDR3 is 15 residues long.

The sequenced material came from peripheral blood. V gene TRBV18 combines with J gene TRBJ2-1; tentative D call: TRBD2 (6 bases). The TCR comes from a man aged 80 or over with COVID-19, enrolled during active disease. The CDR3 DNA follows: TGTGCCAGCTCACCCCCTCGACTAGACTACAATGAGCAGTTCTTC. It yields the protein CASSPPRLDYNEQFF.